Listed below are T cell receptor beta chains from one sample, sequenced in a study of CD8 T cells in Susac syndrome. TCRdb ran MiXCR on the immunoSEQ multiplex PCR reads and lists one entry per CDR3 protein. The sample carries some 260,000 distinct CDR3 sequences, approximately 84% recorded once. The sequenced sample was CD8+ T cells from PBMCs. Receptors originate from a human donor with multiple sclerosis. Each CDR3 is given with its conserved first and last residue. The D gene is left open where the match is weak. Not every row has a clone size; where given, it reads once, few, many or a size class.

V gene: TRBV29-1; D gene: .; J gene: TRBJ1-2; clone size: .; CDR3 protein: CSVTGGRDGYTF; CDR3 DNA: TGCAGCGTCACGGGAGGCCGGGATGGCTACACCTTC
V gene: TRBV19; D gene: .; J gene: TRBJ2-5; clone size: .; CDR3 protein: CASSIDGSVQETQYF; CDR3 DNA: TGTGCCAGTAGTATAGATGGGTCAGTCCAAGAGACCCAGTACTTC
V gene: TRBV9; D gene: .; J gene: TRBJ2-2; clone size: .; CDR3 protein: CASSVGWQTGELFF; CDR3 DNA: TGTGCCAGCAGCGTAGGATGGCAGACTGGGGAGCTGTTTTTT
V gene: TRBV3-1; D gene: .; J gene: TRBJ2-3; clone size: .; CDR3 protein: CASSQDRPTDTQYF; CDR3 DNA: TGTGCCAGCAGCCAAGACCGCCCGACGGATACGCAGTATTTT
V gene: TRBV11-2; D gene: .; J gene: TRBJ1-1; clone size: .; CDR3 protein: CASSSLGRDTEAFF; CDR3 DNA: TGTGCCAGCAGCTCCCTCGGGCGGGACACTGAAGCTTTCTTT
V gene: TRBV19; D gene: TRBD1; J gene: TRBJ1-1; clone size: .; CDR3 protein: CASRSTGEYLKNEAFF; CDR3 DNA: TGTGCCAGTAGGTCAACAGGGGAATATCTCAAGAATGAAGCTTTCTTT
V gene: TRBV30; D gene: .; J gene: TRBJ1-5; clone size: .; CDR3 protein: CAWSFRGTAHNQPQHF; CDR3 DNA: TGTGCCTGGAGTTTCCGCGGGACGGCTCACAATCAGCCCCAGCATTTT
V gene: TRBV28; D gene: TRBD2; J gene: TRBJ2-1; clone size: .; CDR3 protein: CASSLPRTSGYNEQFF; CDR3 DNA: TGTGCCAGCAGTTTGCCCCGGACTAGCGGTTACAATGAGCAGTTCTTC
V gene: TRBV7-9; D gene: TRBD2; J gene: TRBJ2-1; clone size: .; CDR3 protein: CASSLPRVAGYNEQFF; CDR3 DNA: TGTGCCAGCAGCCTTCCAAGGGTAGCGGGATACAATGAGCAGTTCTTC
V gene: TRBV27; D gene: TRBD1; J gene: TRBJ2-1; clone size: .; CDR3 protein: CASSVPGGRYNEQFF; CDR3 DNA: TGTGCCAGCAGTGTACCAGGGGGCCGATACAATGAGCAGTTCTTC
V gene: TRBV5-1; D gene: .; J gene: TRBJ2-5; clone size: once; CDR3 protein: CASSLAPDGEETQYF; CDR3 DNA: TGCGCCAGCAGCTTGGCCCCCGACGGTGAAGAGACCCAGTACTTC
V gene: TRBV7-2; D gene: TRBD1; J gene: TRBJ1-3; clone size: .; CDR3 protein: CASSDSTLWTGSSGNTIYF; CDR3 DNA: TGTGCCAGCAGCGATTCTACCCTTTGGACAGGAAGCTCTGGAAACACCATATATTTT
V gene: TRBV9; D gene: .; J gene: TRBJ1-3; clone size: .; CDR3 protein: CASSGQTSAGNTIYF; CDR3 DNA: TGTGCCAGCAGCGGACAGACCTCTGCTGGAAACACCATATATTTT
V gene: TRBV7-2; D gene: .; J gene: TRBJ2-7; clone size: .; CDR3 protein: CASSLGQYEQYF; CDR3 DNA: TGTGCCAGCAGCCTGGGGCAGTACGAGCAGTACTTC
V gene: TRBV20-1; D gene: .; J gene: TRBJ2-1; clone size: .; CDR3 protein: CSATEGATEQFF; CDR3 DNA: TGCAGTGCTACGGAGGGGGCGACTGAGCAGTTCTTC
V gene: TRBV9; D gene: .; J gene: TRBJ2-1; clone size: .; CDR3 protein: CASSVAGSAHNEQFF; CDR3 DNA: TGTGCCAGCAGCGTAGCCGGGAGCGCCCACAATGAGCAGTTCTTC
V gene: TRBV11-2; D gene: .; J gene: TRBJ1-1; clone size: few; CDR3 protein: CASSLEQTGSTEAFF; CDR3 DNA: TGTGCCAGCAGCTTAGAGCAGACGGGGAGCACTGAAGCTTTCTTT
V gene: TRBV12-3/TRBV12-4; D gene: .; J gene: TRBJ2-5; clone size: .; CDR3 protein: CASTEGETQYF; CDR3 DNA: TGTGCCAGCACCGAGGGGGAGACCCAGTACTTC
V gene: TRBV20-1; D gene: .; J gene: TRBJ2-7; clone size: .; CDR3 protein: CSARPPYRAGSSYEQYF; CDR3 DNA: TGCAGTGCTCGACCCCCCTACAGGGCGGGGAGCTCCTACGAGCAGTACTTC